This passage covers 31 T cell receptor beta chains from one sample sequenced in a study of CD8 T cells in ankylosing spondylitis. TCRdb analysed the 5' RACE reads with MiXCR anew, one entry per CDR3 protein. The repertoire includes about 230,000 distinct CDR3 sequences, roughly 8.2% of them detected once, and around 5.1% sits in the top ten. Material: blood, either unsorted or a sorted T cell fraction (not recorded which). The receptor source for this set is a female donor with ankylosing spondylitis or in good health (not recorded which).

This clonotype was counted at least ten times. The genes are TRBV20-1 and TRBJ2-3; D uncertain. The CDR3 spans 13 residues. The V end lost 3 bases, the J end lost 0 bases, and 7 bases lay between the germline ends. In germline, CDR1 is DFQATT, CDR2 SNEGSKA (reference sequence). The CDR3 loop is CSARTSSTDTQYF. CDR3 nucleotide sequence: TGCAGTGCTAGGACCAGCAGCACAGATACGCAGTATTTT.

Details on this clonotype: A much larger clone lies one base from this, so it may be a read error. The V call is TRBV27, the J call TRBJ1-2; the match to TRBD1 covers 7 bases. Looked up from germline, CDR1 is MNHEY and CDR2 is SMNVEV (reference sequence). The CDR3 has 15 amino acids. In nucleotides, the CDR3 is TGTGCCAGCAGTTTCCACAGGGGAACTAACTATGGCTGCACCTTC. It yields the protein CASSFHRGTNYGCTF.

At least ten counts were recorded for this clonotype. The chain recombines TRBV12-3 or TRBV12-4 with TRBJ1-4; a possible D gene is TRBD1 (5 bases). With 5 bases removed from V and 8 bases from J, the gap between germline ends came to 15 bases. The CDR3 spans 14 residues. CDR3 in amino acids: CASSTGAGGEKLFF. In DNA, the CDR3 is TGTGCCAGCAGTACCGGGGCCGGAGGCGAAAAACTGTTTTTT.

On this clonotype: Relative to the germline gene, one junction end is altered; a read error may explain this. The chain joins TRBV20-1 to TRBJ2-1; D is perhaps TRBD1 (6 bases). There are 12 residues in the CDR3. Per the germline V gene, CDR1 is DFQATT and CDR2 is SNEGSKA (reference sequence). For the CDR3, the DNA is TGCAGTGCTAGAGGACCGGGGCAGGGGACAATCTTC. This encodes CSARGPGQGTIF.

In this sample, this clonotype turned up many times. This chain connects TRBV7-9 to TRBJ2-7, with 8 bases that match TRBD1. Germline V CDR1 and CDR2: SEHNR, FQNEAQ (reference sequence). This CDR3 is built from 16 residues. Losses at the gene ends were 1 base for V and 4 bases for J; bases not matched to a gene: 9. For the CDR3, the DNA is TGTGCCAGCAGCTTAGGTGGGGGACAGGCAGTATACGAGCAGTACTTC. Amino acids: CASSLGGGQAVYEQYF.

The chain couples TRBV7-2 to TRBJ1-5; D possibly corresponds to TRBD1 (5 bases). Trimming took 4 bases from V and 6 from J, leaving 13 bases between them. There are 14 residues in the CDR3. Germline V gives CDR1 SGHTA, CDR2 FQGNSA. CDR3 protein: CASSSGAWAQPQHF. The CDR3 coding sequence is TGTGCCAGCAGCTCCGGGGCTTGGGCTCAGCCCCAGCATTTT.

This clonotype was counted many times. The chain couples TRBV20-1 to TRBJ2-1, with 12 positions matching TRBD2. The CDR3 runs to 14 residues. Germline V lookup: CDR1 DFQATT, CDR2 SNEGSKA (reference sequence). Trimming at V came to 6 bases and at J to 7 bases, leaving 7 bases not matched to a gene. CDR3 sequence: CSAPTSGSRNEQFF. Written as DNA, the CDR3 is TGCAGTGCGCCGACTAGCGGGAGTCGGAATGAGCAGTTCTTC.

This clonotype showed up many times. The CDR3 reads CASSRDSLSAQHF. The DNA for the CDR3 is TGCGCCAGCAGTCGGGACAGCCTCTCGGCCCAGCATTTT. The V call is TRBV5-1, the J call TRBJ1-5; TRBD1 aligns across 7 bases. The CDR3 spans 13 residues. Germline CDR1 reads SGHRS; CDR2 reads YFSETQ. After removal of 5 bases from V and 11 bases from J, the junction contained 10 bases not matched to a gene. The variable domain in full, completed from reference TRBV5-1 and TRBJ1-5, reads KAGVTQTPRYLIKTRGQQVTLSCSPISGHRSVSWYQQTPGQGLQFLFEYFSETQRNKGNFPGRFSGRQFSNSRSEMNVSTLELGDSALYLCASSRDSLSAQHFGDGTRLSIL.

This clonotype has ten or more counts. V and J are TRBV4-3 and TRBJ1-4; a weak D match, TRBD1 (6 bases). Germline CDR1 LGHNA, CDR2 YSLEER. V was trimmed by 1 base and J by 4 bases, leaving 10 bases between them. The CDR3 contains 15 residues. CDR3: CASSQVDRYNEKLFF. CDR3 sequence (DNA): TGCGCCAGCAGCCAAGTGGACAGATATAATGAAAAACTGTTTTTT.

This clonotype was found a few times. The chain recombines TRBV20-1 with TRBJ2-3; 7 bases map to TRBD1. The CDR3 has 14 residues. The V and J ends lost 7 bases and 2 bases, in that order; junction bases with no gene match: 9. CDR1 and CDR2 (germline): DFQATT, SNEGSKA (reference sequence). CDR3 sequence: CSGEGGSFTDTQYF. In DNA, the CDR3 is TGCAGTGGAGAAGGGGGCAGTTTCACAGATACGCAGTATTTT.

This clonotype came up many times. The chain links TRBV20-1 to TRBJ2-3; D gene unclear. The CDR3 contains 13 residues. Trimming shortened V by 3 bases and J by 6 bases, and 13 bases separated the two germline ends. From germline, CDR1 is DFQATT and CDR2 SNEGSKA (reference sequence). In nucleotides, the CDR3 is TGCAGTGCTAGCAGCTCCACTGGGGATACGCAGTATTTT. Translating gives CSASSSTGDTQYF.

At least ten counts were recorded for this clonotype. J is TRBJ1-5 and V is TRBV7-6, with D possibly being TRBD1 (6 bases). Trimming pared 1 base from V and 4 bases from J, leaving 11 bases between. The CDR3 runs 15 residues. From germline, CDR1 is SGHVS and CDR2 FNYEAQ. The CDR3 loop reads CASSLGYRENQPQHF. The CDR3 nucleotides read TGTGCCAGCAGCTTAGGTTACAGGGAGAATCAGCCCCAGCATTTT.

In this sample, this clonotype turned up a few times. The V and J genes are TRBV11-2 and TRBJ2-1; D is uncertain. V shed 6 bases and J shed 6 bases, with 9 bases lying between them. The CDR3 extends over 12 amino acids. The germline V gene has CDR1 SGHAT and CDR2 FQNNGV. The CDR3 DNA reads as TGTGCCAGCAGGGGCCCGAGCAATGAGCAGTTCTTC. The encoded protein is CASRGPSNEQFF.

Ten or more counts support this clonotype. The V and J genes are TRBV14 and TRBJ2-3; D tentatively fits TRBD1 or TRBD2 (5 bases each). The CDR3 is 13 residues long. The germline V and J ends were trimmed by 5 bases and 2 bases, with 8 bases remaining between them. Germline CDR1 reads SGHDN; CDR2 reads FVKESK. In DNA form, the CDR3 reads TGTGCCAGCAGCAAGGGGACCACAGATACGCAGTATTTT. This encodes CASSKGTTDTQYF.

This clonotype was detected many times. This chain links TRBV4-1 with TRBJ1-1, with D unclear. CDR1 and CDR2 from the germline V gene are MGHRA and YSYEKL. The V gene lost 0 bases and the J gene lost 10 bases, with 12 bases spanning the gap. This CDR3 is 13 amino acids long. CDR3 nucleotide sequence: TGCGCCAGCAGCCAAGATATTACCCGGAGAGCTTTCTTT. Residues: CASSQDITRRAFF.

The sample holds one count of this clonotype. The chain carries TRBV5-1 and TRBJ2-7, with D perhaps TRBD2 (6 bases). Germline-derived CDR1 and CDR2 are SGHRS and YFSETQ. With 1 base removed from V and 7 bases from J, the gap between germline ends came to 12 bases. The CDR3 contains 13 residues. The chain's CDR3 is CASSLTGEVEQYF. The DNA of the CDR3 is TGCGCCAGCAGCTTGACGGGAGAGGTAGAGCAGTACTTC.

This clonotype has ten or more counts. The V and J genes are TRBV29-1 and TRBJ2-3, with D perhaps matching TRBD2 (6 bases). V was clipped by 1 base and J by 6 bases, with 11 bases between them. There are 13 residues in the CDR3. Germline assignment: CDR1 SQVTM and CDR2 ANQGSEA. The chain's CDR3 is CSVEGEDPDTQYF. The CDR3 DNA reads as TGCAGCGTTGAAGGGGAGGACCCGGATACGCAGTATTTT.

The sample holds many counts of this clonotype. The chain is built from TRBV7-9 and TRBJ2-1; no clear D gene. V was trimmed by 6 bases and J by 6 bases, leaving 12 bases between them. The CDR3 extends over 13 amino acids. Germline CDR1 and CDR2: SEHNR and FQNEAQ (reference sequence). Here the CDR3 DNA reads TGTGCCAGCAGTCCGGCTCAACTCAATGAGCAGTTCTTC. It translates to CASSPAQLNEQFF.

This clonotype was seen ten or more times. This chain links TRBV4-3 with TRBJ1-6; D is undetermined. The germline V gene has CDR1 LGHNA and CDR2 YSLEER. V shed 0 bases and J shed 7 bases, with 10 bases lying between them. This CDR3 comprises 15 residues. The CDR3 here is CASSQDQQNNSPLHF. CDR3 coding DNA: TGCGCCAGCAGCCAAGATCAACAGAACAATTCACCCCTCCACTTT.

V usage is TRBV6-2 or TRBV6-3 and J usage is TRBJ2-5; a weak D match, TRBD2 (5 bases). Germline CDR1 MNHEY, CDR2 SVGEGT. V lost 6 bases to trimming and J lost 1 base, with 15 bases between them. This CDR3 spans 15 amino acids. The CDR3 DNA sequence: TGTGCCAGCAGACGATTCAGCGGCCCCCAAGAGACCCAGTACTTC. Protein: CASRRFSGPQETQYF.

This clonotype was recorded at least ten times. The V gene is TRBV28, the J gene TRBJ2-3; no clear D. V was clipped by 4 bases and J by 6 bases, with 17 bases between them. The CDR3 is 15 residues long. CDR1 and CDR2 from the germline V gene are MDHEN and SYDVKM. The CDR3 DNA reads as TGTGCCAGCAGTTCCCAGGCAGGCACCTCGGATACGCAGTATTTT. Translated, it gives CASSSQAGTSDTQYF.

This clonotype was recorded many times. This rearrangement joins TRBV6-5 to TRBJ2-3, with D perhaps TRBD1 (5 bases). The CDR3 runs to 15 residues. Trimming left V 4 bases short and J 2 bases short, with 13 bases between. The germline CDR1 and CDR2 sequences are MNHEY and SVGAGI. The CDR3 DNA follows: TGTGCCAGCAGTTTCGTCTCGACAGCCACAGATACGCAGTATTTT. Amino acids: CASSFVSTATDTQYF.

This clonotype has a count of ten or more. This chain links TRBV20-1 with TRBJ2-3; no definite D call. The CDR3 loop spans 16 amino acids. Germline assignment: CDR1 DFQATT and CDR2 SNEGSKA (reference sequence). V dropped 0 bases and J dropped 6 bases, with 19 bases sitting between them. This CDR3 reads CSARDPGTHLEDTQYF. In DNA, the CDR3 is TGCAGTGCTAGAGATCCTGGAACTCATCTCGAGGATACGCAGTATTTT.

This clonotype has at least ten counts. This chain uses TRBV7-2 with TRBJ1-2; D not resolved. The germline V gene has CDR1 SGHTA and CDR2 FQGNSA. There are 12 residues in the CDR3. The V and J ends lost 5 bases and 7 bases respectively, with 11 bases between them. The chain's CDR3 is CASSLREPGYTF. The CDR3 bases are TGTGCCAGCAGCCTCCGAGAGCCTGGCTACACCTTC.

The chain uses TRBV20-1 and TRBJ1-2; 7 bases match TRBD1. J gave up 2 bases and V 6 bases, and 3 bases lay outside the gene matches. This CDR3 spans 12 amino acids. Per the germline V gene, CDR1 is DFQATT and CDR2 is SNEGSKA (reference sequence). The CDR3: CSAGTVNYGYTF. The DNA of the CDR3 is TGCAGTGCCGGGACAGTGAACTATGGCTACACCTTC.

Ten or more counts support this clonotype. The rearrangement joins TRBV3-1 to TRBJ2-2; TRBD1 is a possible D gene (5 bases). V was trimmed by 2 bases and J by 6 bases, leaving 10 bases between them. The CDR3 has 14 residues. The germline V gene encodes CDR1 LGHDT and CDR2 YNNKEL (reference sequence). CDR3 coding DNA: TGTGCCAGCAGCCAAAGGGGTACCCCCGGGGAGCTGTTTTTT. Translating gives CASSQRGTPGELFF.

A few counts support this clonotype. The chain uses TRBV2 and TRBJ2-7; TRBD2 matches 13 bases. Germline CDR1 is SNHLY and CDR2 is FYNNEI. Trimming at V came to 4 bases and at J to 7 bases, leaving 7 bases not matched to a gene. This CDR3 contains 15 residues. CDR3 coding DNA: TGTGCCAGCAGTGGGACTAGCGGGAGAGCGGGGGAGCAGTACTTC. This encodes CASSGTSGRAGEQYF.

In its sample, this clonotype was seen many times. The CDR3 DNA follows: TGCAGTGCTAGCCCCGACAGGGGGCGAGCCCTAGGTCAGCCCCAGCATTTT. Its translation is CSASPDRGRALGQPQHF. The chain links TRBV20-1 to TRBJ1-5; 10 bases are shared with TRBD1. J gave up 6 bases and V 3 bases, and 14 bases lay outside the gene matches. CDR1 and CDR2 (germline): DFQATT, SNEGSKA (reference sequence). This CDR3 contains 17 residues.

This clonotype has a count of ten or more. The chain carries TRBV20-1 and TRBJ1-1, with TRBD1 matching over 7 bases. CDR1 and CDR2 (germline): DFQATT, SNEGSKA (reference sequence). V lost 3 bases and J lost 3; bases outside the gene matches: 13. CDR3 length equals 16 residues. CDR3 loop: CSASGSQGGEDTEAFF. The CDR3 DNA follows: TGCAGTGCTAGCGGTTCCCAGGGGGGGGAGGACACTGAAGCTTTCTTT.

In its sample, this clonotype was seen many times. The chain employs TRBV20-1 and TRBJ2-4; D is possibly TRBD2 (5 bases). V was clipped by 6 bases and J by 3 bases, with 18 bases between them. The germline CDR1 and CDR2 sequences are DFQATT and SNEGSKA (reference sequence). There are 15 residues in the CDR3. In DNA form, the CDR3 reads TGCAGTGCCTCCCGGACTGGGTCAGGCAAAAACATTCAGTACTTC. Protein sequence: CSASRTGSGKNIQYF.

This clonotype has only a few counts. This chain connects TRBV4-2 to TRBJ2-1; perhaps D is TRBD1 or TRBD2 (5 bases each). CDR1 is LGHNA and CDR2 is YNFKEQ in the germline V gene. The V gene lost 4 bases and the J gene lost 5 bases, with 18 bases spanning the gap. The CDR3 extends over 16 amino acids. As DNA, the CDR3 is TGTGCCAGCAGCCCCATGACCGGGACCCAGGACAATGAGCAGTTCTTC. Its translation is CASSPMTGTQDNEQFF.